Following are 25 T cell receptor beta chains from one sample sequenced in a study of tumor and adjacent non-tumor tissue in lung cancer. A modified ARM-PCR protocol with three rounds of nested PCR amplified TCRbeta. One entry per CDR3 protein results from TCRdb running MiXCR on the multiplex PCR reads. The sample records roughly 90,000 distinct CDR3 sequences, around 82% being singletons. The template was RNA from unsorted bulk tissue. This non-tumor lung sample came from over 3 cm beyond the tumor edge. The specimen was distant non-tumor lung tissue. All receptors derive from a woman aged 50 to 60 with non-small cell lung cancer.

In regard to this clonotype: This may come from a read error, since a much larger clone is one base off. This chain connects TRBV5-1 to TRBJ2-3; 9 positions agree with TRBD2. Germline V CDR1 and CDR2: SGHRS, YFSETQ. Trimming at V came to 2 bases and at J to 3 bases, leaving 10 bases not matched to a gene. CDR3 length: 17 amino acids. The CDR3 DNA is TGCGCCAGCAGCTTCGGGATTAGCGGGAGCTCGACAGATACGCAGTATTTT. Protein product: CASSFGISGSSTDTQYF. The full variable domain, in which reference TRBV5-1 and TRBJ2-3 provide the parts outside the CDR3, is KAGVTQTPRYLIKTRGQQVTLSCSPISGHRSVSWYQQTPGQGLQFLFEYFSETQRNKGNFPGRFSGRQFSNSRSEMNVSTLELGDSALYLCASSFGISGSSTDTQYFGPGTRLTVL.

This clonotype appeared a single time. The chain uses TRBV6-2 or TRBV6-3 and TRBJ2-7, with D possibly matching TRBD2 (5 bases). Germline CDR1 MNHEY, CDR2 SVGEGT. The germline V and J ends were trimmed by 9 bases and 1 base, with 19 bases remaining between them. CDR3 length: 15 amino acids. The CDR3 DNA follows: TGTGCCAGGAGGGCCGGGATTAGCAATTCCTACGAGCAGTACTTC. Protein sequence: CARRAGISNSYEQYF.

Note on this clonotype: One end of the junction fails to match germline, which may point to a read error. The chain is built from TRBV6-5 and TRBJ2-2; tentatively, D is TRBD1 (6 bases). Germline V gene sequence: CDR1 MNHEY, CDR2 SVGAGI. The CDR3 is 14 amino acids. This CDR3 is CASRTGLQSGELFF. The CDR3 bases are TGTGCCAGCAGAACAGGGCTCCAGTCCGGGGAGCTTTTTTTT.

With respect to this clonotype: One end of the junction varies from germline; a read error may be responsible. The V gene is TRBV11-2, the J gene TRBJ2-7; no clear D. Germline lookup yields CDR1 SGHAT and CDR2 FQNNGV. CDR3 size: 14 residues. The CDR3 sequence: CASSLVRDSYKQYF. Written as DNA, the CDR3 is TGTGCCAGCAGCTTAGTTAGGGATAGCTACAAGCAATACTTC.

This clonotype was found a few times. The DNA of the CDR3 is TGTGCCAGCAGTCACGGGACTCCTGGGGAGACCCAGTACTTC. Amino acids: CASSHGTPGETQYF. The J gene is TRBJ2-5, the V gene TRBV7-2; possibly TRBD2 for D (6 bases). In germline, CDR1 is SGHTA, CDR2 FQGNSA. V was trimmed by 6 bases and J by 5 bases, leaving 16 bases between them. The CDR3 is made up of 14 amino acids.

This clonotype was detected a few times. A much larger clone lies one base from this, so it may be a read error. This sequence joins TRBV4-1 and TRBJ2-2; TRBD2 matches at 11 bases. Germline V gene data show CDR1 as MGHRA and CDR2 as YSYEKL. This CDR3 is 15 amino acids long. CDR3 loop: CVSSWTSGHTGELFF. In DNA, the CDR3 is TGCGTCAGCAGCTGGACTAGCGGGCACACCGGGGAGCTGTTTTTT.

This clonotype was counted a single time. The chain is built from TRBV6-1 and TRBJ1-5; 9 bases line up with TRBD1. Germline V gene sequence: CDR1 MNHNS, CDR2 SASEGT. V lost 5 bases to trimming and J lost 10 bases; unmatched junction nucleotides: 15. CDR3 length: 16 amino acids. The CDR3: CASSYRDRANNRPQHF. Here the CDR3 DNA reads TGTGCCAGCAGTTACCGGGACAGGGCTAACAATCGACCCCAGCATTTT.

This clonotype was observed a single time. Germline and junction disagree at one end, which may indicate a read error. The chain couples TRBV6-1 to TRBJ2-1; TRBD1 is a possible D gene (7 bases). The CDR3 sequence is 15 residues long. Germline values: CDR1 MNHNS, CDR2 SASEGT. The CDR3 nucleotides are TGTGCCAGCAGTGAAACAGGGGAGGCGGGGCTTGAGCAATCCTTC. Amino acids: CASSETGEAGLEQSF.

This clonotype occurred many times. The chain has TRBV4-1 and TRBJ2-5, with D perhaps being TRBD1 or TRBD2 (6 bases each). V was clipped by 1 base and J by 4 bases, with 13 bases between them. The germline V gene has CDR1 MGHRA and CDR2 YSYEKL. This CDR3 has 15 amino acids. The CDR3 is CASSQGGSGAETQYF. CDR3 sequence (DNA): TGCGCCAGCAGCCAAGGAGGTTCGGGGGCAGAGACCCAGTACTTC.

On this clonotype: At one end the junction does not follow the germline gene, possibly because of a read error. The J gene is TRBJ1-2, the V gene TRBV12-3 or TRBV12-4; perhaps TRBD1 as D (6 bases). The CDR3 runs 15 residues. The CDR3 nucleotides are TGTGCCAGCTGTCCAAATACAGGGACGCTCTATGGCTACACGTTC. Its protein product is CASCPNTGTLYGYTF.

On this clonotype: The final CDR3 position lacks the conserved phenylalanine or tryptophan, pointing to a likely read error. This chain links TRBV11-2 with TRBJ2-3; weak D call: TRBD1 (6 bases). V was trimmed by 9 bases and J by 2 bases, leaving 18 bases between them. CDR1 and CDR2 from the germline V gene are SGHAT and FQNNGV. This CDR3 is built from 15 residues. CDR3 sequence reads: CASSPRQAYTDTQYI. In DNA form, the CDR3 reads TGTGCCAGTAGCCCGAGACAGGCGTACACAGATACGCAGTATATT.

This clonotype came up a few times. V gene TRBV9 combines with J gene TRBJ1-6; the D is unclear. Trimming shortened V by 2 bases and J by 5 bases, and 8 bases separated the two germline ends. The CDR3 has 14 residues. Germline values: CDR1 SGDLS, CDR2 YYNGEE. The CDR3 sequence is CASSVGMDNSPLHF. CDR3 coding DNA: TGTGCCAGCAGCGTGGGCATGGATAATTCACCCCTCCACTTT.

Concerning this clonotype itself: A read error may produce the germline difference seen at one junction end. The chain has TRBV12-3 or TRBV12-4 and TRBJ2-2; 10 bases fit TRBD1. The CDR3 is made up of 15 amino acids. In nucleotides, the CDR3 is TGCACTAGCAGCCCGGGACAGGGGATCACCGGGGAGCTGTTTTTT. Protein: CTSSPGQGITGELFF.

The chain uses TRBV28 and TRBJ2-6; the D gene is possibly TRBD2 (5 bases). Trimming pared 2 bases from V and 5 bases from J, leaving 16 bases between. The CDR3 has 17 amino acids. Per germline, CDR1 MDHEN and CDR2 SYDVKM. This CDR3 is CASSLPVGEPRANVLTF. The CDR3 DNA sequence: TGTGCCAGCAGTTTACCCGTCGGGGAGCCTAGGGCCAACGTCCTGACTTTC.

With regard to this clonotype: Germline is not matched at one junction end, which may reflect a read error. The chain employs TRBV29-1 and TRBJ2-5; D call uncertain. Germline V gene lookup returns CDR1 SQVTM and CDR2 ANQGSEA. There are 14 residues in the CDR3. In nucleotides, the CDR3 is TGCAGCGTCGAGGACGGCTCAAACATAGAGACCCAATACTTC. Protein sequence: CSVEDGSNIETQYF.

This clonotype appeared once. This chain links TRBV11-2 with TRBJ1-3; 7 bases fit TRBD1. This CDR3 is 15 amino acids long. The ends lost 9 bases at V and 2 bases at J; junction bases unmatched: 10. The germline gives CDR1 SGHAT, CDR2 FQNNGV. CDR3 DNA: TGTGCCAGAAGCCCATCGACAGGGACTGGAAACACCATATATTTT. Amino acids: CARSPSTGTGNTIYF.

In DNA, the CDR3 is TGTGCCAGTAGTATCTCTTACGGGAGCGAGGGAAAAAACATTCAGTACTTC. Amino acids: CASSISYGSEGKNIQYF. The V and J genes are TRBV19 and TRBJ2-4, with D maybe TRBD2 (6 bases). Germline CDR1 LNHDA, CDR2 SQIVND (reference sequence). The CDR3 runs 17 residues. Deletions cut 3 bases from V and 4 bases from J, with 19 bases between.

Remarks on this clonotype: The junction departs from germline at one end; a sequencing error may be responsible. This rearrangement joins TRBV12-3 or TRBV12-4 to TRBJ1-1; D unresolved. There are 14 residues in the CDR3. The DNA of the CDR3 is TGTGTCAGCAGCCCACAGAGAGAGAACACTGAAACTTTCTTT. The encoded protein is CVSSPQRENTETFF.

On this clonotype: At one end, the junction sequence differs from germline, possibly due to a read error. J is TRBJ2-7 and V is TRBV14; 9 nucleotides match TRBD1. From germline, CDR1 is SGHDN and CDR2 FVKESK. The CDR3 is 15 residues long. Written as DNA, the CDR3 is TGTGCCAGTAGCCACGGGACAGGGATACCCTACGAGCAGTACTTC. It specifies CASSHGTGIPYEQYF.

Comments on this clonotype: A single base separates this from a much larger clone, so it may be a read error. The chain recombines TRBV24-1 with TRBJ2-1; 8 nucleotides agree with TRBD2. Trimming removed 5 bases from V and 0 bases from J; junction bases left unmatched: 5. CDR1 KGHDR and CDR2 SFDVKD come from the germline V gene. The CDR3 totals 16 residues. This CDR3 reads CATSAGGRTSYNEQFF. CDR3 bases: TGTGCCACCAGTGCGGGAGGGCGTACCTCCTACAATGAGCAGTTCTTC.

As for this clonotype: At one end the junction does not follow the germline gene, possibly because of a read error. The chain joins TRBV12-3 or TRBV12-4 to TRBJ1-1; unclear D gene. The CDR3 has 11 residues. The CDR3 region is CTSWRSTEASF. CDR3 DNA: TGTACCAGCTGGAGGAGCACTGAAGCTTCCTTT.

This clonotype was picked up one time. One end of the junction does not line up with germline, which may come from a read error. V is TRBV20-1 and J is TRBJ2-2; a weak D match, TRBD2 (6 bases). The CDR3 spans 12 residues. CDR1 is DFQATT and CDR2 is SNEGSKA in the germline V gene (reference sequence). CDR3 residues: CSARHGGGEMFF. CDR3 DNA: TGCAGTGCTAGACACGGAGGCGGGGAGATGTTTTTT.

As regards this clonotype: A read error may produce the germline difference seen at one junction end. V is TRBV29-1 and J is TRBJ2-3; D remains ambiguous. Germline CDR1 reads SQVTM; CDR2 reads ANQGSEA. The CDR3 loop spans 14 amino acids. The CDR3 region has the DNA TGCAGCGTTTCGGCTGATAGGACCGCAGATACGCAGTATTTC. It yields the protein CSVSADRTADTQYF.

This chain connects TRBV4-2 to TRBJ2-7; no firm D call. Germline assignment: CDR1 LGHNA and CDR2 YNFKEQ. Trimming pared 3 bases from V and 2 bases from J, leaving 17 bases between. The CDR3 runs 16 residues. The CDR3 region is CASSHAVEAFPYEQYF. For the CDR3, the DNA is TGTGCCAGCAGCCATGCAGTTGAGGCTTTCCCCTACGAGCAGTACTTC.

This chain connects TRBV4-1 to TRBJ2-1; 7 bases agree with TRBD2. Unmatched junction bases numbered 8, after V lost 3 bases and J lost 0 bases. This CDR3 is 17 amino acids long. CDR1 is MGHRA, CDR2 YSYEKL, per germline. The CDR3 sequence is CASSQTAGRSSYNEQFF. CDR3 sequence (DNA): TGCGCCAGCAGCCAGACAGCGGGACGGAGCTCCTACAATGAGCAGTTCTTC.